One and the same sample provided the 32 T cell receptor beta chains below, sequenced in a study of monozygotic twins with inflammatory bowel disease. TCRdb reprocessed the 5' RACE reads; each CDR3 protein has one entry and no DNA is given. This sample's table reports a few hundred thousand distinct CDR3 sequences. The sample consisted of blood. These receptors originate from a human donor with ulcerative colitis or Crohn's disease, or a healthy co-twin of an affected twin (not recorded which).

The J gene is TRBJ2-6, the V gene TRBV29-1. Per germline, CDR1 SQVTM and CDR2 ANQGSEA. The CDR3 has 14 residues. The CDR3 spells CSVQETSGANVLTF. The whole variable domain, filled in from reference TRBV29-1 and TRBJ2-6, reads SAVISQKPSRDICQRGTSLTIQCQVDSQVTMMFWYRQQPGQSLTLIATANQGSEATYESGFVIDKFPISRPNLTFSTLTVSNMSPEDSSIYLCSVQETSGANVLTFGAGSRLTVL.

The chain carries TRBV11-2 and TRBJ1-5. This CDR3 region has 13 residues. Germline CDR1 SGHAT, CDR2 FQNNGV. CDR3 amino acids: CASSLNINQPQHF.

The J gene is TRBJ1-1, the V gene TRBV6-1; as DNA is missing, the TRBD1 call by TCRdb cannot be tested. The germline gives CDR1 MNHNS, CDR2 SASEGT. The CDR3 has 16 amino acids. The CDR3 sequence is CASSVLSTGQIYEAFF.

The CDR3 region is CASSYRVPTSGNTIYF. The chain uses TRBV6-5 and TRBJ1-3; TCRdb gives TRBD1 as the D gene, but with no DNA this cannot be confirmed. Germline V CDR1 and CDR2: MNHEY, SVGAGI. This CDR3 has 16 amino acids.

The chain's CDR3 is CASSPDRGLDYEQYF. The rearrangement joins TRBV5-6 to TRBJ2-7; TCRdb picks TRBD2, but there is no DNA to check that call. The CDR3 is 15 residues long. Germline CDR1 and CDR2: SGHDT and YYEEEE. Full variable domain (rest looked up from reference TRBV5-6 and TRBJ2-7): DAGVTQSPTHLIKTRGQQVTLRCSPKSGHDTVSWYQQALGQGPQFIFQYYEEEERQRGNFPDRFSGHQFPNYSSELNVNALLLGDSALYLCASSPDRGLDYEQYFGPGTRLTVT.

This chain uses TRBV7-2 with TRBJ2-7; absent DNA, TCRdb's TRBD2 call cannot be checked. Germline CDR1 SGHTA, CDR2 FQGNSA. The CDR3 contains 13 residues. The CDR3 reads CASTRSWGNEQYF.

This chain connects TRBV7-9 to TRBJ2-5. Germline V gene lookup returns CDR1 SEHNR and CDR2 FQNEAQ (reference sequence). This CDR3 is 14 amino acids long. CDR3 loop: CASRRLLEQETQYF.

The chain is built from TRBV5-4 and TRBJ2-2. Germline CDR1 SGHNT, CDR2 YYREEE (reference sequence). The CDR3 is 15 amino acids. CDR3: CASSYGHSNTGELFF.

CDR3 loop: CASSLFRGAPYEQYF. The chain joins TRBV28 to TRBJ2-7. Germline CDR1 MDHEN, CDR2 SYDVKM. This CDR3 has 15 residues.

The J gene is TRBJ2-5, the V gene TRBV18. The CDR3 is 11 amino acids. Per germline, CDR1 KGHSH and CDR2 LQKENI. CDR3 sequence reads: CASSPRETQYF.

The chain carries TRBV4-1 and TRBJ1-6; TCRdb calls TRBD1, which cannot be checked without DNA. The CDR3 runs to 16 residues. The germline V gene has CDR1 MGHRA and CDR2 YSYEKL. CDR3 sequence reads: CASSQGQPLGNSPLHF.

This chain uses TRBV7-8 with TRBJ2-7; with no DNA, the TCRdb D assignment of TRBD1 cannot be verified. The length of the CDR3 is 15 residues. The germline V gene has CDR1 SGHVS and CDR2 FQNEAQ. Here the CDR3 reads CASSPGAGGTYEQYF.

This chain's CDR3 is CASSKRQGASNEKLFF. This sequence joins TRBV19 and TRBJ1-4; as DNA is missing, the TRBD1 call by TCRdb cannot be tested. The length of the CDR3 is 16 residues. Germline CDR1 is LNHDA and CDR2 is SQIVND (reference sequence).

The chain carries TRBV20-1 and TRBJ2-7; TCRdb gives TRBD1 as the D gene, but with no DNA this cannot be confirmed. CDR3 length: 14 residues. The germline V gene encodes CDR1 DFQATT and CDR2 SNEGSKA (reference sequence). CDR3 loop: CSAPPGQGSNEQYF.

The chain carries TRBV20-1 and TRBJ2-6; TCRdb selects TRBD2, and the lack of DNA leaves this call unchecked. Germline lookup yields CDR1 DFQATT and CDR2 SNEGSKA (reference sequence). The CDR3 has 19 residues. CDR3 sequence: CSARVLWGDSLSGANVLTF.

J is TRBJ2-3 and V is TRBV25-1; without DNA, the TCRdb call of TRBD1 cannot be checked. This CDR3 has 16 amino acids. Germline loops: CDR1 MGHDK, CDR2 SYGVNS. CDR3 in amino acids: CASSVWTGPSTDTQYF.

The chain joins TRBV5-1 to TRBJ2-7; with no DNA, the TCRdb D assignment of TRBD1 cannot be verified. The CDR3 length is 14 residues. In germline, CDR1 is SGHRS, CDR2 YFSETQ. The CDR3 is CASSSLDGNYEQYF. The full variable domain, its missing parts supplied by reference TRBV5-1 and TRBJ2-7, is KAGVTQTPRYLIKTRGQQVTLSCSPISGHRSVSWYQQTPGQGLQFLFEYFSETQRNKGNFPGRFSGRQFSNSRSEMNVSTLELGDSALYLCASSSLDGNYEQYFGPGTRLTVT.

CDR3 protein: CSVVGMQSAQYF. V gene TRBV29-1 combines with J gene TRBJ2-3. The CDR3 has 12 amino acids. Germline lookup yields CDR1 SQVTM and CDR2 ANQGSEA.

The chain employs TRBV6-2 or TRBV6-3 and TRBJ2-1; TCRdb returns TRBD1, unconfirmable since there is no DNA. Germline V gives CDR1 MNHEY, CDR2 SVGEGT. The CDR3 runs 14 residues. The CDR3 spells CASSYYGGLNEQFF.

The V call is TRBV6-1, the J call TRBJ2-7; TCRdb selects TRBD1, and the lack of DNA leaves this call unchecked. The CDR3 consists of 16 residues. The germline V gene encodes CDR1 MNHNS and CDR2 SASEGT. The chain's CDR3 is CASSPPLGTGSYEQYF.

The chain is built from TRBV5-1 and TRBJ2-5. The germline V gene encodes CDR1 SGHRS and CDR2 YFSETQ. The CDR3 length is 15 residues. The CDR3 is CASSLVLGDQETQYF. The full variable domain, completed using reference TRBV5-1 and TRBJ2-5, is KAGVTQTPRYLIKTRGQQVTLSCSPISGHRSVSWYQQTPGQGLQFLFEYFSETQRNKGNFPGRFSGRQFSNSRSEMNVSTLELGDSALYLCASSLVLGDQETQYFGPGTRLLVL.

This chain links TRBV7-9 with TRBJ2-3; TCRdb's D call of TRBD1 is untestable without DNA. Looked up from germline, CDR1 is SEHNR and CDR2 is FQNEAQ (reference sequence). The CDR3 length is 13 residues. CDR3 in amino acids: CASSAGRSDTQYF.

The rearrangement links TRBV6-4 to TRBJ2-7; TCRdb's assignment of TRBD2 cannot be checked, as there is no DNA. The CDR3 totals 15 residues. Germline lookup yields CDR1 MRHNA and CDR2 SNTAGT. The CDR3 loop reads CASSPRGGQGNEQYF.

The chain carries TRBV6-5 and TRBJ2-2. The CDR3 length is 15 residues. The germline V gene encodes CDR1 MNHEY and CDR2 SVGAGI. The CDR3: CASSWTDANTGELFF.

The chain is built from TRBV5-4 and TRBJ1-2. The CDR3 spans 13 residues. Germline V gene data show CDR1 as SGHNT and CDR2 as YYREEE (reference sequence). The CDR3 region is CASSLRLNYGYTF.

The V gene is TRBV19, the J gene TRBJ2-2; as DNA is missing, the TRBD1 call by TCRdb cannot be tested. This CDR3 is 15 amino acids long. Germline loops: CDR1 LNHDA, CDR2 SQIVND (reference sequence). The CDR3: CASKGGQENTGELFF.

This sequence joins TRBV7-9 and TRBJ1-4; TCRdb lists TRBD1, though no DNA is available to test this call. The CDR3 spans 15 residues. Germline CDR1 SEHNR, CDR2 FQNEAQ (reference sequence). The CDR3 spells CASSPPGQGGEKLFF.

The chain links TRBV5-1 to TRBJ2-5; TCRdb's D call, TRBD1, is unchecked because there is no DNA. This CDR3 is 15 amino acids long. Germline V gene data show CDR1 as SGHRS and CDR2 as YFSETQ. CDR3 residues: CASSLVSDGQETQYF.

The chain joins TRBV5-1 to TRBJ2-1; as DNA is missing, the TRBD1 call by TCRdb cannot be tested. Germline CDR1 is SGHRS and CDR2 is YFSETQ. The CDR3 runs 15 residues. CDR3 sequence reads: CASSLGRGRGDEQFF.

The CDR3: CASSMGGRGFIHTEAFF. The chain employs TRBV5-1 and TRBJ1-1; TCRdb reports TRBD1, a call that lacks DNA to check it against. Germline CDR1 reads SGHRS; CDR2 reads YFSETQ. This CDR3 region has 17 residues.

The rearrangement uses TRBV4-3 and TRBJ2-1; no DNA is available, so the TRBD1 call from TCRdb remains unchecked. The germline V gene has CDR1 LGHNA and CDR2 YSLEER. The CDR3 extends over 16 amino acids. The CDR3 region is CASSQDRDRTYNEQFF.

This chain uses TRBV20-1 with TRBJ2-3; TCRdb selects TRBD1, and the lack of DNA leaves this call unchecked. Germline-derived CDR1 and CDR2 are DFQATT and SNEGSKA (reference sequence). There are 14 residues in the CDR3. The chain's CDR3 is CSARKGDSTDTQYF.